This is a list of T cell receptor beta chains from one sample in a study of shared clonotypes between healthy human individuals. Only in-frame clones appear in the TCRdb table, and some are missing; sequencing was by immunoSEQ multiplex PCR. The sample lists just over 2,000,000 clones; approximately 95% were seen once. Source material: naive CD4+ T cells sorted from blood. Receptors originate from a man younger than 35 in good health. Each CDR3 is given with its conserved first and last residue. The order of the fields is J gene, V gene, D gene, clone size, CDR3 DNA, CDR3 protein. D genes are given only for firm matches. Clone size appears in some rows only: once, few, many, or a class for an expanded clone.

TRBJ1-2,TRBV18,TRBD1,many,TGTGCCAGCTCACCAGCGGGACAGGGGAACTATGGCTACACCTTC,CASSPAGQGNYGYTF
TRBJ2-1,TRBV11-3,-,-,TGTGCCAGCAGCGCGACTGGAAGCTCCTACAATGAGCAGTTCTTC,CASSATGSSYNEQFF
TRBJ2-7,TRBV9,-,-,TGTGCCAGCAGCGTAAAAGTAGGGGGCTACGAGCAGTACTTC,CASSVKVGGYEQYF
TRBJ2-1,TRBV4-1,-,-,TGCGCCAGCAGCCAAGTCCTAGCGAATGACAATGAGCAGTTCTTC,CASSQVLANDNEQFF
TRBJ2-7,TRBV5-6,-,-,TGTGCCAGCAGCTCCTATCACATGAACTACGAGCAGTACTTC,CASSSYHMNYEQYF
TRBJ2-5,TRBV6-1,-,-,TGTGCCAGCAGTGAAGAGGCCAGTCAAATGCGGCAGACCCAGTACTTC,CASSEEASQMRQTQYF
TRBJ2-1,TRBV18,-,-,TGTGCCAGCTCACCAACATGGGACTTGCGATCCCGGTTGAATGAGCAGTTCTTC,CASSPTWDLRSRLNEQFF
TRBJ2-1,TRBV2,TRBD1,-,TGTGCCAGCAGTTCGGACAGGGGAACCTACAATGAGCAGTTCTTC,CASSSDRGTYNEQFF
TRBJ1-1,TRBV2,-,once,TGTGCCAGCAGGAGGACCTTGGCGGAGGACACTGAAGCTTTCTTT,CASRRTLAEDTEAFF
TRBJ2-7,TRBV28,-,-,TGTGCCAGCAGTGCTCCCAGACAGGGACTCTACGAGCAGTACTTC,CASSAPRQGLYEQYF
TRBJ1-2,TRBV7-9,TRBD1,-,TGTGCCAGCAGCTTGGAAGGGACAGCTAACTATGGCTACACCTTC,CASSLEGTANYGYTF
TRBJ2-7,TRBV6-5,-,-,TGTGCCAGCAGTTCCACTCCGGGACTGATGTACGAGCAGTACTTC,CASSSTPGLMYEQYF
TRBJ2-2,TRBV30,-,-,TGTGCCGGTAGTGGGGCCGGGGAGCTGTTTTTT,CAGSGAGELFF
TRBJ1-6,TRBV28,TRBD1,-,TGTGCCAGCAGTTTAGGGCAGGGGGCGAATTCACCCCTCCACTTT,CASSLGQGANSPLHF
TRBJ1-1,TRBV19,-,-,TGTGCCAGTAGTCCCCATAATGCCGGGAACACTGAAGCTTTCTTT,CASSPHNAGNTEAFF
TRBJ1-1,TRBV7-9,-,once,TGTGCCAGCAGCTTAGACGGACCGAACACTGAAGCTTTCTTT,CASSLDGPNTEAFF
TRBJ1-2,TRBV7-9,-,-,TGTGCCAGCAGCCCCCTGGGGCGCGATCTCGGTGGCTACACCTTC,CASSPLGRDLGGYTF
TRBJ1-5,TRBV6-1,-,-,TGTGCCAGCAGTGAAATTGGGGGGATCACGAATCAGCCCCAGCATTTT,CASSEIGGITNQPQHF
TRBJ2-2,TRBV7-2,-,-,TGTGCCAGCAGCCGGGGGAGTAAAGTCACCGGGGAGCTGTTTTTT,CASSRGSKVTGELFF
TRBJ2-3,TRBV7-2,TRBD2,-,TGTGCCAGCAGCGTTAGCGGGGGGGGCACAGATACGCAGTATTTT,CASSVSGGGTDTQYF
TRBJ1-1,TRBV5-1,-,-,TGCGCCAGCAGCGGGGCCTTGAACACTGAAGCTTTCTTT,CASSGALNTEAFF
TRBJ2-5,TRBV4-3,-,-,TGCGCCAGCAGCCAAGTGGGTAGTCAAGGGACCCAGTACTTC,CASSQVGSQGTQYF
TRBJ1-2,TRBV6-5,-,-,TGTGCCAGCAGTTACCGTAAACCGGGACCTAACTATGGCTACACCTTC,CASSYRKPGPNYGYTF